The 11 T cell receptor beta chains listed next were all sequenced from one sample in a study of spatial heterogeneity in lung cancer. These receptors are not linked to any known antigen. Overall study findings and caveats: Higher tumor mutation counts went along with higher counts of expanded intratumoral alpha and beta TCRs.

MiXCR, run by TCRdb on the 5' RACE reads, gives a single entry per CDR3 protein. The data show about 14,000 distinct CDR3 sequences, 4.7% seen once. Specified time point: sample taken at primary tumor resection. The starting material was lung tumor tissue, obtained at surgery. All receptors come from a female donor with early-stage non-small cell lung cancer.

This clonotype showed up many times. The gene calls are TRBV11-2 and TRBJ1-2, with D perhaps matching TRBD1 (5 bases). Germline values: CDR1 SGHAT, CDR2 FQNNGV. Trimming shortened V by 4 bases and J by 11 bases, and 17 bases separated the two germline ends. CDR3 size: 13 residues. The CDR3 spells CASSSSPGDPYTF. DNA for the CDR3: TGTGCCAGCAGCTCAAGTCCGGGGGACCCATACACCTTC.

The V and J genes are TRBV7-8 and TRBJ2-7; D is perhaps TRBD2 (6 bases). This CDR3 spans 14 amino acids. The germline V gene has CDR1 SGHVS and CDR2 FQNEAQ. Trimming took 4 bases from V and 4 from J, leaving 14 bases between them. This CDR3 is CASSSDGGLYEQYF. CDR3 nucleotide sequence: TGTGCCAGCAGCTCGGACGGAGGACTATACGAGCAGTACTTC.

This clonotype was recorded at least ten times. The chain uses TRBV20-1 and TRBJ1-5; tentatively, D is TRBD1 (5 bases). This CDR3 spans 21 amino acids. V dropped 3 bases and J dropped 3 bases, with 33 bases sitting between them. CDR1 is DFQATT, CDR2 SNEGSKA, per germline (reference sequence). The CDR3 nucleotides read TGCAGTGCTAGTGCCCCGGGAAGGGGACCGGGGTTCTTCGCCCTCAATCAGCCCCAGCATTTT. Protein: CSASAPGRGPGFFALNQPQHF.

The sample holds many counts of this clonotype. The chain employs TRBV20-1 and TRBJ2-2; the match to TRBD2 covers 10 bases. The length of the CDR3 is 15 residues. Germline assignment: CDR1 DFQATT and CDR2 SNEGSKA (reference sequence). Losses at the gene ends were 1 base for V and 7 bases for J; bases not matched to a gene: 6. The CDR3, as DNA: TGCAGTGCTAGAGTTGCTAGCGGGGGAGGCGGGGAGCTGTTTTTT. Its translation: CSARVASGGGGELFF.

A few counts support this clonotype. The rearrangement joins TRBV7-9 to TRBJ1-1, with a weak D call TRBD1 (6 bases). The CDR3 sequence is 15 residues long. Trimming pared 7 bases from V and 3 bases from J, leaving 18 bases between. Germline CDR1 is SEHNR and CDR2 is FQNEAQ (reference sequence). CDR3 loop: CASTRRGGTDTEAFF. The CDR3 DNA is TGTGCCAGCACCCGGAGGGGGGGGACTGACACTGAAGCTTTCTTT.

This clonotype showed up many times. The chain employs TRBV20-1 and TRBJ2-5, with 8 bases fitting TRBD1. The germline CDR1 and CDR2 sequences are DFQATT and SNEGSKA (reference sequence). V lost 6 bases, J lost 13 bases, and 10 bases stayed unmatched. The CDR3 length is 11 residues. In nucleotides, the CDR3 is TGCAGTGCCCTCCCAGGGGGCCTCCCGTACTTC. Its protein is CSALPGGLPYF.

This clonotype was recorded many times. The V and J genes are TRBV12-3 or TRBV12-4 and TRBJ2-3; TRBD1 matches 10 bases. Losses at the gene ends were 4 bases for V and 2 bases for J; bases not matched to a gene: 6. The CDR3 is 16 residues long. The CDR3 sequence: CASSWGTGVTTDTQYF. The CDR3 coding sequence is TGTGCCAGCAGTTGGGGGACAGGGGTTACCACAGATACGCAGTATTTT.

This clonotype was picked up many times. The chain uses TRBV29-1 and TRBJ1-1, with a tentative D call TRBD1 (5 bases). Germline V lookup: CDR1 SQVTM, CDR2 ANQGSEA. Between the trimmed V and J ends, which lost 4 bases and 3 bases, there was a span of 12 bases. CDR3 length: 13 residues. The CDR3 coding sequence is TGCAGCGTTGCGGGGGGTGTGGACACTGAAGCTTTCTTT. Its translation: CSVAGGVDTEAFF.

The sample holds many counts of this clonotype. The chain is built from TRBV12-3 or TRBV12-4 and TRBJ2-7; the match to TRBD1 covers 8 bases. This CDR3 is built from 14 residues. J gave up 6 bases and V 2 bases, and 6 bases lay outside the gene matches. The DNA of the CDR3 is TGTGCCAGCAGTTTATACCGGACAGGGACCGAGCAGTACTTC. This gives the protein CASSLYRTGTEQYF.

This clonotype is medium-sized by share. In DNA, the CDR3 is TGTGCCAGTCATGGGGACAGGCCCTCTGGGACCCAGTACTTC. This codes for CASHGDRPSGTQYF. The gene calls are TRBV12-3 or TRBV12-4 and TRBJ2-5, with TRBD1 identical over 8 bases. There are 14 residues in the CDR3. V shed 9 bases and J 7 bases; nucleotides not matched to a gene: 13.

This clonotype has ten or more counts. The rearrangement joins TRBV7-9 to TRBJ1-2; TRBD1 matches at 8 bases. V trimming: 4 bases; J trimming: 4 bases; junction bases outside the gene matches: 5. This CDR3 contains 14 residues. CDR1 and CDR2 (germline): SEHNR, FQNEAQ (reference sequence). The CDR3 sequence: CASSWTGQGYGYTF. The CDR3 coding sequence is TGTGCCAGCAGCTGGACAGGGCAAGGCTATGGCTACACCTTC.